This T cell receptor beta chain was captured by sequencing in a study of control samples from healthy donors and cancer patients. The CDR3 sequence is 14 residues long. V lost 4 bases to trimming and J lost 2 bases, with 12 bases between them. Germline CDR1 and CDR2: SGHRS and YFSETQ. The table came from immunoSEQ multiplex PCR; TCRdb's copy has only in-frame clones and leaves some out. The data show fewer than 200,000 clones, roughly 95% seen once. Material for sequencing was blood. The receptor comes from a woman aged 60-75 years in good health. The rearrangement links TRBV5-1 to TRBJ2-5, with a possible D match to TRBD2 (5 bases). The CDR3 DNA sequence: TGCGCCAGCAGCATCACACTAGTTCAAGAGACCCAGTACTTC. Amino acid sequence: CASSITLVQETQYF.